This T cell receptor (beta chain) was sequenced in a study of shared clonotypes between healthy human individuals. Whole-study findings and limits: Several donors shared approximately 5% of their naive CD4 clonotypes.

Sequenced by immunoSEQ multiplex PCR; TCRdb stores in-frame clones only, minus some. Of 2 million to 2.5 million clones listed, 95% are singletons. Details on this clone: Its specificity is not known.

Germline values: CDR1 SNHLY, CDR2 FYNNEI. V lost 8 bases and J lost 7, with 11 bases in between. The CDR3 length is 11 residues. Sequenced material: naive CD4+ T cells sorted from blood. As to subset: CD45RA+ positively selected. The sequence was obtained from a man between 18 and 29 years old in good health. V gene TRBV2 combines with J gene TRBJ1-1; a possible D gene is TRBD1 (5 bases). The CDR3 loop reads CASGGRLEAFF. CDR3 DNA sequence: TGTGCCAGCGGGGGACGCCTTGAAGCTTTCTTT.